Detailed here is one TCR beta chain. No cognate antigen has been identified for it. Base quality data are lacking; no much larger clone is found one base away. The CDR3 numbers 16 residues from cysteine through phenylalanine. Here the CDR3 DNA is all that survives: 48 bases in frame from base 1. V is cut by 6 bases and J by 4 bases, and the space between the germline ends is 20 bases. CDR1 is given as SGHDT and CDR2 as YYEEEE, both from the germline V gene. Whole blood was collected in K2EDTA tubes by collaborating institutions according to the institutions' own protocols. Collaborator samples were shipped for TCRbeta analysis as frozen whole blood, isolated PBMCs, or DNA extracted from either sample type. TCRbeta CDR3 regions were amplified from genomic DNA by means of the immunoSEQ Assay, a bias-controlled multiplex PCR. The published analysis was carried out like this. The number of nucleated cells in each sample was estimated by amplification of reference gene primers within the assay. Sequence reads were collapsed and filtered to measure the absolute abundance of every unique TCRbeta CDR3 rearrangement. For each sample, productive Simpson clonality was calculated as the square root of Simpson's diversity index over productive rearrangements. Drawn from immuneACCESS, this table holds only the in-frame rearrangements with V and J called that TCRdb kept. Clones are partly lost; checked studies trace under half to an unresolved V gene and leave the rest unexplained. V and J calls and clone size are as listed in that table; D and trimming were resolved from the DNA. Counted in this sample were approximately 150,000 clones; 70% to 90% of them appeared once. The top ten constitute about 2% of the sample.

The sample is drawn from a study of blood T cell repertoires in COVID-19 (dated by TCRdb to the early 2020s). For context, the study as a whole: The collaborator samples originated in the United States, Italy and Spain and spanned the acute and convalescent phases of COVID-19. The prospective study material was composed of cDNA or gDNA derived from T cells, B-cell-depleted T cells, or PBMCs. The dataset comprised deeply sampled blood TCRbeta repertoires from subjects exposed to, actively infected with, or recovered from COVID-19. The repertoires were made available in a free public database intended to serve as a resource for research on the immune response to SARS-CoV-2. The samples were drawn from the first 160 participants of the ongoing ImmuneRACE study and from more than 1,000 subjects provided by 6 global collaborators. The sample metadata nearly always contained a de-identified subject ID, COVID-19 status, age in years and sex. Where HLA class I and class II types were available, the types were taken from metadata supplied by the sample provider, not from assay-based typing.

Results the study describes overall, beyond this receptor: The quantity of clinical and demographic metadata differed by source and by participant and was supplied without curation.

The rearrangement combines TRBV5-6 with TRBJ2-1; a tentative D match to TRBD2 spans 6 bases. The material sequenced was peripheral blood. This clonotype was obtained from a man aged 65-85 years with active COVID-19. For the CDR3, the sequence is CASTDSRDSWYNEQFF. The nucleotide sequence reads as follows: TGTGCCAGCACCGATTCTCGGGACTCTTGGTACAATGAGCAGTTCTTC.